This T cell receptor (beta chain) was recovered during a study of T cells in Graves' hyperthyroidism and ophthalmopathy. Study findings and constraints: Among thyroid clonotypes expanded above 0.001, most also appeared in blood. Ophthalmopathy prediction by the model preceded onset by a median about 6.5 months.

About this clonotype itself: Its matching antigen is unknown. This may be a read error, as it is one base from a much larger clone.

RNA transcripts provided the source from which TCR beta CDR3 regions were amplified. HTBI primers drove first-round RT-PCR of the TCR CDR3. TCRdb fed the multiplex PCR reads into MiXCR, producing one record per CDR3 protein. Among around 660,000 distinct CDR3 sequences listed, approximately 42% were seen once. Sequenced: peripheral blood or thyroid tissue (not recorded which). This sequence originates from an adult man with Graves' disease, either hyperthyroidism or ophthalmopathy (not recorded which).

CDR3 in amino acids: CASSLKGFNQPQHF. The DNA of the CDR3 is TGTGCCAGCAGCTTAAAGGGTTTCAATCAGCCCCAGCATTTT. V is TRBV7-3 and J is TRBJ1-5; D uncertain. The CDR3 loop spans 14 amino acids. Germline CDR1 is SGHTA and CDR2 is FQGTGA. V dropped 1 base and J dropped 3 bases, with 7 bases sitting between them.